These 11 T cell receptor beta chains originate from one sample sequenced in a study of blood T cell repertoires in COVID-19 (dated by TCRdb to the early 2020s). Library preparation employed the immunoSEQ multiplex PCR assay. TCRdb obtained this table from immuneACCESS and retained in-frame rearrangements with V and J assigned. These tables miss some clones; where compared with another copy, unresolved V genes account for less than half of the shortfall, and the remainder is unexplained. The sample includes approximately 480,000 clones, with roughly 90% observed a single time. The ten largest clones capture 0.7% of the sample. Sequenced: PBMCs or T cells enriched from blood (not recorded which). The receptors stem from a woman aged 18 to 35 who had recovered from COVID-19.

In DNA form, the CDR3 reads TGTGCCAGCAGCCCCGGGACAGACTCGAATAAAGATCAGCCCCAGCATTTT. Translated: CASSPGTDSNKDQPQHF. This chain joins TRBV25-1 and TRBJ1-5, with 7 bases matching TRBD1. V lost 6 bases and J lost 5; bases outside the gene matches: 16. Looked up from germline, CDR1 is MGHDK and CDR2 is SYGVNS. This CDR3 region has 17 residues.

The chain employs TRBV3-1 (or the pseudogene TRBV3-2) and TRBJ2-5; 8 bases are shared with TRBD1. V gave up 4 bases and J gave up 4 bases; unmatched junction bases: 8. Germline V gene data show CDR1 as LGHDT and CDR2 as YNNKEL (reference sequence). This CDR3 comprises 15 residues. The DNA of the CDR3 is TGTGCCAGCAGCCCTACACACGACAGGGGAGAGACCCAGTACTTC. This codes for CASSPTHDRGETQYF.

The CDR3: CASRYRDRPDASYTF. CDR3 nucleotide sequence: TGTGCCAGCCGGTATCGGGACAGACCCGACGCCAGCTACACCTTC. The genes are TRBV5-4 and TRBJ1-2; 7 bases are a match to TRBD1. The CDR3 totals 15 residues. Germline-derived CDR1 and CDR2 are SGHNT and YYREEE (reference sequence). V dropped 7 bases and J dropped 9; count of bases not matched to a gene: 18.

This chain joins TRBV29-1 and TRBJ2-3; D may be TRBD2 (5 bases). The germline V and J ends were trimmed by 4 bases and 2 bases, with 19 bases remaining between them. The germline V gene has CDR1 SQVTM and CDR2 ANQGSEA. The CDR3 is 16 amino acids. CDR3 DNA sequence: TGCAGCGTTGTGGAAGGTAGTTGGGAGATCACAGATACGCAGTATTTT. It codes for CSVVEGSWEITDTQYF.

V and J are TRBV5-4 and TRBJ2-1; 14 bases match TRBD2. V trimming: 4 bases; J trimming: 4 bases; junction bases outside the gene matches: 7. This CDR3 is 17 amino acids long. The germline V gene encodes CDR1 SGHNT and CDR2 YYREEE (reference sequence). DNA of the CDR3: TGTGCCAGCAGCCCGGGGACTAGCGGGGGCGCATACAATGAGCAGTTCTTC. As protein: CASSPGTSGGAYNEQFF.

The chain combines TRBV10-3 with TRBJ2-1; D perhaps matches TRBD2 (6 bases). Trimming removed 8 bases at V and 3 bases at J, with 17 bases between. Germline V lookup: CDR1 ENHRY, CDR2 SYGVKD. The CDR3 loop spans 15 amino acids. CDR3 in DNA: TGTGCCATCCAGGAGGGAGGCGGGTTCTACAATGAGCAGTTCTTC. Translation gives CAIQEGGGFYNEQFF.

Written as DNA, the CDR3 is TGTGCCAGCAGTGATGCCCGGGGGGGCCGTCAAGAGACCCAGTACTTC. The encoded protein is CASSDARGGRQETQYF. This sequence joins TRBV2 and TRBJ2-5; the match to TRBD2 covers 8 bases. V lost 3 bases, J lost 2 bases, and 8 bases stayed unmatched. There are 16 residues in the CDR3. The germline CDR1 and CDR2 sequences are SNHLY and FYNNEI.

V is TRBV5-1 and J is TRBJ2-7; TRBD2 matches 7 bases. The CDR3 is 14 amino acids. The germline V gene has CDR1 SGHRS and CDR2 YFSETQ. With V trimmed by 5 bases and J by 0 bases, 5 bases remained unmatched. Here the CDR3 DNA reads TGCGCCAGCAGGTCCGGGACTAACTCCTACGAGCAGTACTTC. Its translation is CASRSGTNSYEQYF.

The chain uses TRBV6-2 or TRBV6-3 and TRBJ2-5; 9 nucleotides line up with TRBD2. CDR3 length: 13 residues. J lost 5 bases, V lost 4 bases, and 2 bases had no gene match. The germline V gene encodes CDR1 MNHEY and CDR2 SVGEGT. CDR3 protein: CASSFSGGETQYF. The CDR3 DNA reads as TGTGCCAGCAGTTTTAGCGGGGGCGAGACCCAGTACTTC.

CDR3 residues: CASSPVGVPNTEAFF. The CDR3 DNA follows: TGTGCCAGCAGCCCGGTCGGAGTCCCCAACACTGAAGCTTTCTTT. V gene TRBV5-4 combines with J gene TRBJ1-1; no clear D gene. The germline CDR1 and CDR2 sequences are SGHNT and YYREEE (reference sequence). V was cut by 4 bases and J by 2 bases, with 15 bases left in between. CDR3 length equals 15 residues.

The CDR3 DNA reads as TGTGCCAGCCAAGACACAAACACCGGGGAGCTGTTTTTT. Its protein is CASQDTNTGELFF. The genes are TRBV7-9 and TRBJ2-2; D is unresolved. CDR3 length: 13 amino acids. Germline CDR1 and CDR2: SEHNR and FQNEAQ (reference sequence). V was pared by 8 bases and J by 2 bases, with 9 bases between.